This entry describes one TCR beta chain. Clones were sequenced by immunoSEQ multiplex PCR, and TCRdb holds only the in-frame ones, with some missing. Of 85,000 to 110,000 clones in the sample, around 84% were seen once. The data are from a study of T cell clones after liver transplantation. Study details: TCRbeta sequencing after a pre-transplant mixed lymphocyte reaction identified graft-donor-reactive clones, later tracked in post-transplant blood. Subjects received no induction therapy and standard immunosuppression until randomization at 12-24 months post-transplant.

V lost 0 bases, J lost 0 bases, and 10 bases stayed unmatched. CDR1 is SGHTA and CDR2 is FQGNSA in the germline V gene. This CDR3 is built from 20 residues. The starting material was CD4+ T cells from blood, obtained approximately 4 years after liver transplant. The sequence was obtained from a human patient who received a liver transplant. The graft donor may account for some of the T cells. The chain combines TRBV7-2 with TRBJ2-6, with TRBD2 identical over 8 bases. CDR3 nucleotide sequence: TGTGCCAGCAGCTTAGCAACTCGGGGGGGAGGCTCCTCTGGGGCCAACGTCCTGACTTTC. Translating gives CASSLATRGGGSSGANVLTF.